Ten or more counts support the clone carrying this T cell receptor beta chain. Germline lookup yields CDR1 MNHEY and CDR2 SVGEGT. The CDR3 extends over 14 amino acids. The V and J ends lost 8 bases and 1 base respectively, with 15 bases between them. This specimen belongs to a study of T cells in Graves' hyperthyroidism and ophthalmopathy. Study in general: At the time of initial diagnosis and before any treatment, peripheral blood was collected.

Hyperthyroidism in the patients, aged 18 to 65, was newly diagnosed and under 2 months in duration. The blood sample dates from first hyperthyroidism diagnosis, preceding any ophthalmopathy symptoms. TCR beta CDR3 region amplification was performed from RNA transcripts. Carried out on the TCR CDR3, a first-round RT-PCR used the HTBI primer set. From the multiplex PCR reads, TCRdb called clonotypes with MiXCR, one entry per CDR3 protein. The table lists hundreds of thousands of distinct CDR3 sequences, about 25% of them singletons, with approximately 30% in the top ten. The TCR originated in a man between 40 and 49 years old with Graves' hyperthyroidism that later progressed to Graves' ophthalmopathy. V gene TRBV6-2 or TRBV6-3 combines with J gene TRBJ2-7, with unresolved D. The sequenced sample was blood. The CDR3 loop reads CASLPYGGSYEQYF. The CDR3 nucleotides read TGTGCCAGCCTCCCTTACGGCGGATCCTACGAGCAGTACTTC.